A single sample is the source of the 3 T cell receptor beta chains below, sequenced in a study of shared clonotypes between healthy human individuals. Generated by immunoSEQ multiplex PCR, the TCRdb table keeps only in-frame clones and is missing some. The sample contains nearly 500,000 clones, over 60% of which appear only once. The specimen was PBMCs. The origin of the receptors is a woman aged 40 to 49 in good health. Some clones in this sample may be carry-over from other donors' samples.

The chain has TRBV5-1 and TRBJ2-1; no clear D. V lost 0 bases and J 4 bases, leaving 8 bases between the germline ends. This CDR3 spans 14 amino acids. Germline V gives CDR1 SGHRS, CDR2 YFSETQ. Here the CDR3 DNA reads TGCGCCAGCAGCTTGGGACCAGAGTACAATGAGCAGTTCTTC. This translates into CASSLGPEYNEQFF.

The V gene is TRBV10-2, the J gene TRBJ2-7, with TRBD1 matching 8 bases. The V and J ends lost 6 bases and 2 bases, in that order; junction bases with no gene match: 9. The CDR3 contains 15 residues. Germline CDR1 WSHSY, CDR2 SAAADI. The CDR3 region is CASSGQGRKTYEQYF. CDR3 sequence (DNA): TGCGCCAGCAGCGGACAGGGACGAAAAACCTACGAGCAGTACTTC.

The chain links TRBV7-8 to TRBJ2-5, with a tentative D call TRBD2 (5 bases). CDR3 length equals 15 residues. CDR1 is SGHVS, CDR2 FQNEAQ, per germline. Trimming removed 2 bases at V and 0 bases at J, with 10 bases between. CDR3 residues: CASSLFSGNQETQYF. DNA for the CDR3: TGTGCCAGCAGCTTATTCAGCGGCAACCAAGAGACCCAGTACTTC.